The TCR beta chain under discussion was sequenced for a study of OX40 agonist ivuxolimab in advanced cancers. V gave up 3 bases and J gave up 2 bases, with 11 bases separating them. This CDR3 is 14 amino acids long. Looked up from germline, CDR1 is SGHRS and CDR2 is YFSETQ. Some clones are missing from TCRdb's copy, which holds only in-frame ones; the method was immunoSEQ multiplex PCR. The data hold approximately 74,000 clones, with roughly 87% observed a single time. The chain recombines TRBV5-1 with TRBJ1-2, with TRBD1 as a possible D gene (6 bases). Sequenced material: CD4+ or CD8+ T cells sorted from blood, taken in a trial of the OX40 agonist ivuxolimab. The sequence came from an adult with an advanced solid tumor such as melanoma, head and neck, liver or kidney cancer. The CDR3 here is CASSSDTGNYGYTF. The CDR3 region has the DNA TGCGCCAGCAGCTCCGATACAGGGAACTATGGCTACACCTTC.